Given below is one TCR beta chain in context. The antigen is not known. A 5'RACE template-switching step, the method used to make TCR cDNA, added a universal primer site and UMIs. Each CDR3 protein is one row after TCRdb ran MiXCR on the 5' RACE reads. The sample lists 150,000 to 200,000 distinct CDR3 sequences, 6% to 7.5% seen once, with approximately 2.4% in the top ten. The data derive from a study of T cells after yellow fever vaccination. Study-level background: Fractions of limited cellularity were prepared by means of SMART-Seq v4 Ultra Low Input. General study points: Booster sampling recovered most clones from primary vaccination (roughly 96% CD4, approximately 88% CD8).

This clonotype was sampled from a man between 18 and 35 years old who received the YFV17D yellow fever vaccine. The sequencing here drew on CD4+ T cells sorted from PBMCs, taken about 5 days after the first yellow fever vaccination.

Here the CDR3 reads CASSYTSPMNTEAFF. Here the CDR3 DNA reads TGTGCCAGCAGTTACACGAGTCCGATGAACACTGAAGCTTTCTTT. The genes are TRBV6-2 or TRBV6-3 and TRBJ1-1; unclear D gene. The CDR3 contains 15 residues. V dropped 2 bases and J dropped 0 bases, with 10 bases sitting between them. The germline gives CDR1 MNHEY, CDR2 SVGEGT.